The TCR beta chain described here comes from a study of blood T cell repertoires in COVID-19. The protocol was immunoSEQ multiplex PCR, while the TCRdb copy is restricted to in-frame clones and leaves out a portion. The table shows about 270,000 clones, with approximately 88% occurring only once. The CDR3 spans 15 residues. The V gene end was trimmed by 6 bases and the J gene end by 1 base; junction bases not matched to a gene: 5. Germline assignment: CDR1 SEHNR and CDR2 FQNEAQ (reference sequence). Source material: PBMCs or T cells enriched from blood (not recorded which). The TCR comes from a woman between 35 and 50 years old with acute COVID-19. The chain has TRBV7-9 and TRBJ2-2; 7 bases fit TRBD2. The CDR3 DNA reads TGTGCCAGCAGACCTACTAGCGTGAACACCGGGGAGCTGTTTTTT. Residues: CASRPTSVNTGELFF.